Each of the 12 T cell receptor beta chains below was sequenced from the same sample in a study of blood T cell repertoires in COVID-19. Sequencing was performed with immunoSEQ multiplex PCR; in TCRdb, only in-frame clones are kept and a portion is missing. The sample has more than 110,000 clones, approximately 90% seen once. The sample taken for sequencing was peripheral blood. The receptors here all came from a man aged 55 to 69 with active or convalescent COVID-19.

As DNA, the CDR3 is TGTGCCAGCAGTCGGAACACCGGGGAGCTGTTTTTT. Encoded protein: CASSRNTGELFF. The chain uses TRBV6-5 and TRBJ2-2; D gene unclear. The CDR3 extends over 12 amino acids. CDR1 and CDR2 (germline): MNHEY, SVGAGI. The V gene lost 5 bases and the J gene lost 1 base, with 2 bases spanning the gap.

This sequence joins TRBV3-1 (or the pseudogene TRBV3-2) and TRBJ2-3; TRBD2 matches 7 bases. Germline assignment: CDR1 LGHDT and CDR2 YNNKEL (reference sequence). The CDR3 is 14 residues long. V lost 1 base, J lost 4 bases, and 2 bases stayed unmatched. Here the CDR3 reads CASSQGAGADTQYF. The CDR3 DNA reads as TGTGCCAGCAGCCAAGGGGCGGGGGCAGATACGCAGTATTTT.

The chain has TRBV7-8 and TRBJ1-5; TRBD1 matches at 7 bases. The germline V gene has CDR1 SGHVS and CDR2 FQNEAQ. Trimming removed 5 bases from V and 3 bases from J; junction bases left unmatched: 10. This CDR3 comprises 16 residues. CDR3 coding DNA: TGTGCCAGCAGCCCATCACCGACAGGGACCAATCAGCCCCAGCATTTT. Translating gives CASSPSPTGTNQPQHF.

The chain carries TRBV19 and TRBJ1-6; D unresolved. V lost 1 base, J lost 12 bases, and 22 bases lay in between. Per the germline V gene, CDR1 is LNHDA and CDR2 is SQIVND (reference sequence). The length of the CDR3 is 17 residues. The DNA of the CDR3 is TGTGCCAGTAGTATAGCTGTCCAGTGGGGTGCCGAGGGACCCCTCCACTTT. This gives the protein CASSIAVQWGAEGPLHF.

This chain uses TRBV27 with TRBJ2-1; D is unclear. V was pared by 5 bases and J by 9 bases, with 11 bases between. This CDR3 has 12 residues. Germline loops: CDR1 MNHEY, CDR2 SMNVEV (reference sequence). In DNA, the CDR3 is TGTGCCAGCAGTAAAACCTTAGTTGAGCAGTTCTTC. Translating it yields CASSKTLVEQFF.

The rearrangement joins TRBV21-1 to TRBJ1-1; no check of the table's D call, TRBD1, against the DNA was made. TRBV21-1 is deemed a pseudogene. The CDR3 has 18 amino acids. In nucleotides, the CDR3 is TGTGCCAGCACCCCTTCGTTTGAGGGACATGAACCGAACACTGAAGCTTTCTTT. Amino acids: CASTPSFEGHEPNTEAFF.

This clone occurred a few times. The chain links TRBV6-5 to TRBJ1-4, with 8 nucleotides matching TRBD1. CDR1 and CDR2 from the germline V gene are MNHEY and SVGAGI. This CDR3 spans 14 amino acids. J lost 4 bases, V lost 7 bases, and 5 bases had no gene match. CDR3 nucleotide sequence: TGTGCCAGCAAGGTGACAGGGGTTAATGAAAAACTGTTTTTT. This sequence encodes CASKVTGVNEKLFF.

In regard to this clone: The same CDR3 also results from other DNA sequences found in this sample. V is TRBV28 and J is TRBJ1-3; possibly TRBD1 for D (5 bases). In germline, CDR1 is MDHEN, CDR2 SYDVKM. The CDR3 is 14 residues long. The germline V and J ends were trimmed by 6 bases and 1 base, with 10 bases remaining between them. Here the CDR3 DNA reads TGTGCCAGCAGCTCCGGGGGATCTGGAAACACCATATATTTT. Amino acid sequence: CASSSGGSGNTIYF.

The chain is built from TRBV7-2 and TRBJ1-5; D is uncertain. Germline V lookup: CDR1 SGHTA, CDR2 FQGNSA. The ends were cut back, 5 bases at V and 0 bases at J, with 20 bases in the middle. The CDR3 has 18 residues. CDR3 sequence (DNA): TGTGCCAGCAGCCCCCTGGCGCGGGCAGCTTATAGCAATCAGCCCCAGCATTTT. As protein: CASSPLARAAYSNQPQHF.

The rearrangement links TRBV7-9 to TRBJ2-1; 10 bases match TRBD2. CDR3 length: 14 amino acids. Germline CDR1 reads SEHNR; CDR2 reads FQNEAQ (reference sequence). The V and J ends lost 6 bases and 5 bases, in that order; junction bases with no gene match: 4. As DNA, the CDR3 is TGTGCCAGCAGGTCTAGCGGGGGTCACAATGAGCAGTTCTTC. Translated, it gives CASRSSGGHNEQFF.

CDR3 nucleotide sequence: TGTGCCAGCAGCTTGGGAACGGAGTACAATGAGCAGTTCTTC. As protein: CASSLGTEYNEQFF. The rearrangement links TRBV5-4 to TRBJ2-1, with D unclear. The V gene's germline CDR1 is SGHNT and CDR2 YYREEE (reference sequence). V was trimmed by 0 bases and J by 4 bases, leaving 8 bases between them. This CDR3 is built from 14 residues.

This rearrangement joins TRBV7-9 to TRBJ2-7; 13 positions agree with TRBD2. The CDR3 runs 17 residues. With 5 bases clipped from V and 3 bases from J, the junction kept 10 bases outside the gene matches. Germline assignment: CDR1 SEHNR and CDR2 FQNEAQ (reference sequence). CDR3 nucleotides: TGTGCCAGCAGCGCCGGACTAGCGGGGGCCCCGGGCTACGAGCAGTACTTC. It codes for CASSAGLAGAPGYEQYF.